The present entry profiles one T cell receptor beta chain with its context. Its target is unknown. This library used approximately 390 ng RNA and molecular barcoded adaptors spanning alpha/delta and beta/gamma chains. One entry per CDR3 protein, called by TCRdb with MiXCR from the reads. The sample holds tens of thousands of distinct CDR3 sequences, about 22% seen once. The CDR3 consists of 16 residues. Trimming cost V 3 bases and J 1 base; bases outside gene matches: 2. This sample is drawn from a study of read filtering for tumor transcriptome and immune sequencing. Study-wide findings and caveats: Around 82% of IR-seq clonotypes had a single read, yet these held about 3.5% of reads. Compared with RNA-seq, IR-seq gave much higher clonotype depth and reliability. The CD138-negative fraction was mixed bone marrow immune cells, not pure T cells.

Sequenced input: a population of CD138-negative cells sorted from bone marrow. The chain carries TRBV12-3 or TRBV12-4 and TRBJ1-5; TRBD1 matches 11 bases. The source of this sequence is a donor at least 40 years old with multiple myeloma. CDR3 sequence (DNA): TGTGCCAGCAGTTTTGGGACAGGGGGAAGCAATCAGCCCCAGCATTTT. Translating gives CASSFGTGGSNQPQHF.